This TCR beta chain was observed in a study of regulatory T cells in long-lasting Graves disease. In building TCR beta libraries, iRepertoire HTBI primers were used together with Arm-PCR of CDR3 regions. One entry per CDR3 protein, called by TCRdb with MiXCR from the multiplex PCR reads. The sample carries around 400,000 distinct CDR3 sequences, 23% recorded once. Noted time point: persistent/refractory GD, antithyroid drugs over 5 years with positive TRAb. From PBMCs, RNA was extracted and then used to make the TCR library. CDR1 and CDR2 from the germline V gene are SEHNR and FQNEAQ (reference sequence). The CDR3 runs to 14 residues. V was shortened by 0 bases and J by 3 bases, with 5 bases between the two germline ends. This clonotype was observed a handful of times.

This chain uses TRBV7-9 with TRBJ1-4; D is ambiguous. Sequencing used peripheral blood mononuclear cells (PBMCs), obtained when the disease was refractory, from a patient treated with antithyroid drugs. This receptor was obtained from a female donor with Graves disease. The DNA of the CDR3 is TGTGCCAGCAGCTTAGCGGCGGCTAATGAAAAACTGTTTTTT. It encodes CASSLAAANEKLFF.